This record looks at one T cell receptor (beta chain) sequence and its context. The data stem from a study of blood T cell repertoires in COVID-19. Looking at the study overall: The United States, Italy and Spain provided the acute and convalescent COVID-19 samples. In each case, the material was cDNA or gDNA derived from T cells, B-cell-depleted T cells, or PBMCs.

Germline CDR1 is MDHEN and CDR2 is SYDVKM. The CDR3 spans 16 residues. V shed 1 base, J shed 5 bases, and the junction held 7 bases outside the gene matches. Authors' analysis steps: Nucleated cell number was recorded as an estimate derived from reference gene primer amplification. Profiled with immunoSEQ multiplex PCR; TCRdb holds only in-frame clones, not every one. The V and J calls and the clone size are those of that table, but D and trimming were determined from the DNA. The sample lists around 300,000 clones, about 86% occurring once. V gene TRBV28 combines with J gene TRBJ2-5; 10 positions match TRBD2. The sequence was collected from a woman aged 70-85 years with COVID-19, enrolled during active disease. The sequenced sample was peripheral blood. The CDR3 region is CASSLLGAGGLETQYF. The DNA of the CDR3 is TGTGCCAGCAGTTTATTGGGAGCGGGGGGGTTGGAGACCCAGTACTTC.